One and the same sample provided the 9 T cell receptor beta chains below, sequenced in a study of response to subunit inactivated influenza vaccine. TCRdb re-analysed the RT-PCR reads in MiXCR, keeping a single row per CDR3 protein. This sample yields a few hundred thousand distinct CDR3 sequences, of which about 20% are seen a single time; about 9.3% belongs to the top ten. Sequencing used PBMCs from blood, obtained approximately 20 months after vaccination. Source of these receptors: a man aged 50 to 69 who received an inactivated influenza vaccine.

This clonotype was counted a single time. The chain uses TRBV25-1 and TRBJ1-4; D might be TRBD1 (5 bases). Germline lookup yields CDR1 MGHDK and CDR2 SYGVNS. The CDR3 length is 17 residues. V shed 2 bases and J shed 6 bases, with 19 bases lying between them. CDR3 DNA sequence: TGTGCCAGCAGTGAACTAGTCGGGGGAGGAGGGTATGAAAAACTGTTTTTT. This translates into CASSELVGGGGYEKLFF.

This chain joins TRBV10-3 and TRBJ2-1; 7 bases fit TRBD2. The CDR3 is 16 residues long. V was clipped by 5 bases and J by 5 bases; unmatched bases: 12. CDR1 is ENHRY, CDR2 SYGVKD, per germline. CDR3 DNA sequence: TGTGCCATCAGTCTACCAAGCGGGGCGACAAACAATGAGCAGTTCTTC. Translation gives CAISLPSGATNNEQFF.

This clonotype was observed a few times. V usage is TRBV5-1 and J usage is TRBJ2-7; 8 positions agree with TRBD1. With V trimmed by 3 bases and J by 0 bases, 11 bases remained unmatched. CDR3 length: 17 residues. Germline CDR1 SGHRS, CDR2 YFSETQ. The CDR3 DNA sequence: TGCGCCAGCAGCTACAGCTACAGGGGGGCCGCCTCCTACGAGCAGTACTTC. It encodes CASSYSYRGAASYEQYF. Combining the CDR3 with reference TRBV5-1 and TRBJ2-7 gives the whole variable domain KAGVTQTPRYLIKTRGQQVTLSCSPISGHRSVSWYQQTPGQGLQFLFEYFSETQRNKGNFPGRFSGRQFSNSRSEMNVSTLELGDSALYLCASSYSYRGAASYEQYFGPGTRLTVT.

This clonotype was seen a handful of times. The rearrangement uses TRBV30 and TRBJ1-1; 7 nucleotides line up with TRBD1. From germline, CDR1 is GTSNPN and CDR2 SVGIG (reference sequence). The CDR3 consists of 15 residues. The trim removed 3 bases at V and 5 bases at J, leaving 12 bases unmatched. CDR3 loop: CAWRSQGEPRTEAFF. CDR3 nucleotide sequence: TGTGCCTGGAGGAGTCAGGGGGAGCCTAGGACTGAAGCTTTCTTT.

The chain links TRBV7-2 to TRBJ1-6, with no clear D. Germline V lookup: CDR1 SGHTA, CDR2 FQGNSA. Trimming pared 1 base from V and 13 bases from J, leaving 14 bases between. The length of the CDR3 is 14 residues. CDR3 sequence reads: CASSLGPGSGPLHF. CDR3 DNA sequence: TGTGCCAGCAGCTTAGGGCCGGGGAGTGGGCCCCTCCACTTT. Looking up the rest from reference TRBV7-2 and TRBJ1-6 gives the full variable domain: GAGVSQSPSNKVTEKGKDVELRCDPISGHTALYWYRQSLGQGLEFLIYFQGNSAPDKSGLPSDRFSAERTGGSVSTLTIQRTQQEDSAVYLCASSLGPGSGPLHFGNGTRLTVT.

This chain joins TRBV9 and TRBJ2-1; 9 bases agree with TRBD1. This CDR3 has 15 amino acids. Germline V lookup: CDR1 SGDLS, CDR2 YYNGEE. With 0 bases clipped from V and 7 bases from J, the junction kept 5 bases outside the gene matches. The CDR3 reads CASSVDGQGRNEQFF. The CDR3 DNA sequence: TGTGCCAGCAGCGTAGACGGACAGGGGCGGAATGAGCAGTTCTTC.

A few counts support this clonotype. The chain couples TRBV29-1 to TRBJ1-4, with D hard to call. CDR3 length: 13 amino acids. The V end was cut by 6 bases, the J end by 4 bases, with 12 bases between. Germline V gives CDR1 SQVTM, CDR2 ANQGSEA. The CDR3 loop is CSVGDTFNEKLFF. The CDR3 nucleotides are TGCAGCGTGGGAGACACTTTTAATGAAAAACTGTTTTTT.

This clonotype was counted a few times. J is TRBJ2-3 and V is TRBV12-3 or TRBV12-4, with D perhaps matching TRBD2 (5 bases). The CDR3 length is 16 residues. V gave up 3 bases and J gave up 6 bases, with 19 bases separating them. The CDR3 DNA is TGTGCCAGCAGTTTTGACGGCCCGGGAAGGTTGGATACGCAGTATTTT. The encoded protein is CASSFDGPGRLDTQYF.

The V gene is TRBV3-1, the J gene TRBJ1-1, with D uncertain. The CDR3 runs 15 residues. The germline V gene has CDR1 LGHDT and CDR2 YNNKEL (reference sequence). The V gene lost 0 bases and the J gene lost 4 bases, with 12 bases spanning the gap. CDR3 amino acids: CASSQERVLLTEAFF. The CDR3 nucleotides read TGTGCCAGCAGCCAAGAAAGAGTTCTGCTCACTGAAGCTTTCTTT. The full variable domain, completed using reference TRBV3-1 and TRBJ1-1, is DTAVSQTPKYLVTQMGNDKSIKCEQNLGHDTMYWYKQDSKKFLKIMFSYNNKELIINETVPNRFSPKSPDKAHLNLHINSLELGDSAVYFCASSQERVLLTEAFFGQGTRLTVV.